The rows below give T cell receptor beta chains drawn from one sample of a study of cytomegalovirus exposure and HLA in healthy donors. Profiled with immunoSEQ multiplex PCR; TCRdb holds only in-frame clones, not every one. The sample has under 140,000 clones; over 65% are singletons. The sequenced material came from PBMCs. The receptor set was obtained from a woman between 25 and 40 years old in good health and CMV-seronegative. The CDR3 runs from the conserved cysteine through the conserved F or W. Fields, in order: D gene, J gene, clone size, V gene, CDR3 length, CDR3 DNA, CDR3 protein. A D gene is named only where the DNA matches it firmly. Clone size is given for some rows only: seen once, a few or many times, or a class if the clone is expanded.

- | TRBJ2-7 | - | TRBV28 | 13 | TGTGCCAGCAGTTTGGTTCCCCCGGACGAGCAGTACTTC | CASSLVPPDEQYF
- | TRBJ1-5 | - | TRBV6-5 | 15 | TGTGCCAGCAGTCCGCCAGGACAGAACAATCAGCCCCAGCATTTT | CASSPPGQNNQPQHF
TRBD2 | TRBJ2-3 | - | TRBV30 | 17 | TGTGCCTGGAGCCCCCGAGCGGCTAGCGGGAATCCAGATACGCAGTATTTT | CAWSPRAASGNPDTQYF
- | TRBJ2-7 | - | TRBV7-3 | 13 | TGTGCCAGCAGCTACTCCCAGGGGTACGAGCAGTACTTC | CASSYSQGYEQYF
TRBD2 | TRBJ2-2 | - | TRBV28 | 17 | TGTGCCAGCAGTAGACTAGCGGGGGGGCTAGCGGCCGGGGAGCTGTTTTTT | CASSRLAGGLAAGELFF
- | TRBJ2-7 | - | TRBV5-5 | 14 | TGTGCCAGCAGCTTCCTTTCAGGGGTGACCGAGCAGTACTTC | CASSFLSGVTEQYF
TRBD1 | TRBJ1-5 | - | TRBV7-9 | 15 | TGTGCCAGCGGACCCACCACAGGGGCGGATCAGCCCCAGCATTTT | CASGPTTGADQPQHF
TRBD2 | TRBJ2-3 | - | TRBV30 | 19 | TGTGCCTGGAGTGTTGGGCTAGCGGGGGGACCCCTTAGCACAGATACGCAGTATTTT | CAWSVGLAGGPLSTDTQYF
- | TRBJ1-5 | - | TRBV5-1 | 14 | TGCGCCAGCAGCTTGGGAGCCAGCAATCAGCCCCAGCATTTT | CASSLGASNQPQHF
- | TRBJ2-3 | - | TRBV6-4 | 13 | TGTGCCAGCAGTGACTCGACGGAGGATACGCAGTATTTT | CASSDSTEDTQYF
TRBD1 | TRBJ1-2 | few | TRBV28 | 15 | TGTGCCAGCAGTGTACAGGGGGCGTTACACTATGGCTACACCTTC | CASSVQGALHYGYTF
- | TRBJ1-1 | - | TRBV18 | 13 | TGTGCCAGCTCATCTCCAGGTGGGACTGAAGCTTTCTTT | CASSSPGGTEAFF
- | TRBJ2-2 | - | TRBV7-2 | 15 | TGTGCCAGCAGCAAAACGGGAGTTGGCACCGGGGAGCTGTTTTTT | CASSKTGVGTGELFF
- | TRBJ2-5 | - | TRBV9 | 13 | TGTGCCAGCAGCGTAGGTGAGGTGGAGACCCAGTACTTC | CASSVGEVETQYF
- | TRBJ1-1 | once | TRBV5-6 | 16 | TGTGCCAGCAGCTCTGGGCGAGGGGGTCGAGAAACTGAAGCTTTCTTT | CASSSGRGGRETEAFF
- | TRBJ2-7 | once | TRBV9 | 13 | TGTGCCAGCAGCCCAAGACAAGACTACGAGCAGTACTTC | CASSPRQDYEQYF
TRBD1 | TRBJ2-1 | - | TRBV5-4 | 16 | TGTGCCAGCAGCCCTAGGGCAGGGGGCGCAACCGGAGAGCAGTTCTTC | CASSPRAGGATGEQFF
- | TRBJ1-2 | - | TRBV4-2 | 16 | TGTGCCAGCAGCCAAGATTGGGACACCTCTAACTATGGCTACACCTTC | CASSQDWDTSNYGYTF
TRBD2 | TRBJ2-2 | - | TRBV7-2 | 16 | TGTGCCAGCAGCTTAAACTGGGGGGGTACCACCGGGGAGCTGTTTTTT | CASSLNWGGTTGELFF
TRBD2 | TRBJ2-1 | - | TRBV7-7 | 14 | TGTGCCAGCAGCTCCGGACTAGCCCAGAATGAGCAGTTCTTC | CASSSGLAQNEQFF